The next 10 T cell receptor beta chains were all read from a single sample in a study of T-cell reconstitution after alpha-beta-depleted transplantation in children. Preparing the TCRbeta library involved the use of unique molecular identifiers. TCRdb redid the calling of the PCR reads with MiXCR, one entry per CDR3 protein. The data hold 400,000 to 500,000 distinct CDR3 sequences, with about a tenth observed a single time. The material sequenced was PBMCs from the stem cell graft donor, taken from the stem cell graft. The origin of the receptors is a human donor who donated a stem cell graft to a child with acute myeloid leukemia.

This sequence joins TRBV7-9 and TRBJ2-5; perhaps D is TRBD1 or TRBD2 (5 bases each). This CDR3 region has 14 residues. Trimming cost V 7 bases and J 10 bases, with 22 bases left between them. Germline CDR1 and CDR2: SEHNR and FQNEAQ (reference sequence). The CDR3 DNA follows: TGTGCCAGCACCGAAGGGGACCCCCTCGGCGGCCAGTACTTC. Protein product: CASTEGDPLGGQYF.

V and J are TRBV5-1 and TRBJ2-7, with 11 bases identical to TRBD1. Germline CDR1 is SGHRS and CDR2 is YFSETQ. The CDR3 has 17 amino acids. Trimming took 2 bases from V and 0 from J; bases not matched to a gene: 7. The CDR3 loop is CASSFGQGAIRSYEQYF. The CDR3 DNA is TGCGCCAGCAGCTTTGGACAGGGGGCAATTCGCTCCTACGAGCAGTACTTC. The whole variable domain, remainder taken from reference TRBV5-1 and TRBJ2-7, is KAGVTQTPRYLIKTRGQQVTLSCSPISGHRSVSWYQQTPGQGLQFLFEYFSETQRNKGNFPGRFSGRQFSNSRSEMNVSTLELGDSALYLCASSFGQGAIRSYEQYFGPGTRLTVT.

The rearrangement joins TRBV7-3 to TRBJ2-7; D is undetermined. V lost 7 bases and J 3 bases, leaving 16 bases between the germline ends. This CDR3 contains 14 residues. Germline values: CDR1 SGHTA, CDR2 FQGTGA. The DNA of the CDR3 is TGTGCCAGCACCCCTGGCTGTAATGACTACGAGCAGTACGTC. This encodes CASTPGCNDYEQYV.

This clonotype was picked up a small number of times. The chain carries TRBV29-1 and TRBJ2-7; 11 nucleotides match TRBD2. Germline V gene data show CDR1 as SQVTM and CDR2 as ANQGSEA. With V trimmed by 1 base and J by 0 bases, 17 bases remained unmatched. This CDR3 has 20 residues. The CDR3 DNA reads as TGCAGCGTTGAAGTATTTATGCGGCTAGCGGGAGGCACGAGCTCCTACGAGCAGTACTTC. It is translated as CSVEVFMRLAGGTSSYEQYF.

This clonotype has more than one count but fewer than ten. The CDR3 bases are TGCAGTGCTAGCGGGGGCCGCAGCTCCTACGAGCAGTACGTC. Translation gives CSASGGRSSYEQYV. The genes are TRBV20-1 and TRBJ2-7; possibly TRBD1 or TRBD2 for D (6 bases each). The CDR3 length is 14 residues. Germline CDR1 is DFQATT and CDR2 is SNEGSKA (reference sequence). V shed 3 bases and J shed 0 bases, with 12 bases lying between them.

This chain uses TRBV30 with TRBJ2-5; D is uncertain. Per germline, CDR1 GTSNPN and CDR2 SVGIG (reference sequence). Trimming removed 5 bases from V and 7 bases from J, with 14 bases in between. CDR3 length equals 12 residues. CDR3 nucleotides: TGTGCCTGGGTTTCCGCCGAGCGGACCCAGTACTTC. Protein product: CAWVSAERTQYF. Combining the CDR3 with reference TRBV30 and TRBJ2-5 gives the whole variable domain SQTIHQWPATLVQPVGSPLSLECTVEGTSNPNLYWYRQAAGRGLQLLFYSVGIGQISSEVPQNLSASRPQDRQFILSSKKLLLSDSGFYLCAWVSAERTQYFGPGTRLLVL.

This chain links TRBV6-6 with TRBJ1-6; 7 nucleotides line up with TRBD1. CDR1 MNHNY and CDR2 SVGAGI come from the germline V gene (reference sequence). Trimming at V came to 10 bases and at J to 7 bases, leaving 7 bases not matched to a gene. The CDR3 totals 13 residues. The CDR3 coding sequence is TGTGCCACAACCGGGACAGTAAATTCACCCCTCCACTTT. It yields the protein CATTGTVNSPLHF.

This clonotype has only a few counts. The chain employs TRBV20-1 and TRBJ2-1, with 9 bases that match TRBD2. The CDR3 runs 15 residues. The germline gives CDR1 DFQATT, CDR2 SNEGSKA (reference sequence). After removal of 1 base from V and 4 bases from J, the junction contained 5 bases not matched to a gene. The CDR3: CSARVPSGDYNEQFF. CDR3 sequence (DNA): TGCAGTGCTAGAGTTCCTAGCGGGGATTACAATGAGCAGTTCTTC.

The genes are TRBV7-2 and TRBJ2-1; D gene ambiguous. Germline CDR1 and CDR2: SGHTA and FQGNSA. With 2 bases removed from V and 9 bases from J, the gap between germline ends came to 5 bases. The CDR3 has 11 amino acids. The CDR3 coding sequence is TGTGCCAGCAGCTTAAGACTTGAGCAGTTCTTC. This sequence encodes CASSLRLEQFF. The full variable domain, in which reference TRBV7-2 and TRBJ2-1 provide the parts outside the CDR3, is GAGVSQSPSNKVTEKGKDVELRCDPISGHTALYWYRQSLGQGLEFLIYFQGNSAPDKSGLPSDRFSAERTGGSVSTLTIQRTQQEDSAVYLCASSLRLEQFFGPGTRLTVL.

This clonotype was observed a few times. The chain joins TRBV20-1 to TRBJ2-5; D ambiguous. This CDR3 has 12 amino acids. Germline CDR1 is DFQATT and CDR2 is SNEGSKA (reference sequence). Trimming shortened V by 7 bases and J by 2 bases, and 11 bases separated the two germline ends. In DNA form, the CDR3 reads TGCAGTGGATGGTTGTCACAAGAGACCCAGTACTTC. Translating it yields CSGWLSQETQYF.